The T cell receptor (beta chain) described here comes from a study of graft-versus-host responses after intestinal transplantation. Sequencing was performed with immunoSEQ multiplex PCR; in TCRdb, only in-frame clones are kept and a portion is missing. The sample yields roughly 110,000 clones, roughly 87% seen once. General study points: Recipient marrow showed GvH clones, some seen first in ileum or blood.

In its sample, this clone was seen once. Its specificity is unknown. Germline CDR1 MNHEY, CDR2 SMNVEV (reference sequence). The CDR3 spans 15 residues. V dropped 4 bases and J dropped 5; count of bases not matched to a gene: 10. The TCR originated in a human donor who was the organ donor for an intestinal transplant. The genes are TRBV27 and TRBJ2-5, with TRBD1 identical over 7 bases. The sequenced sample was unstimulated CD4+ T cells sorted from spleen or lymph node cells, obtained before transplant. The CDR3 loop is CASSSNRQGRETQYF. The CDR3 DNA follows: TGTGCCAGCAGTTCTAACCGACAGGGTAGGGAGACCCAGTACTTC.